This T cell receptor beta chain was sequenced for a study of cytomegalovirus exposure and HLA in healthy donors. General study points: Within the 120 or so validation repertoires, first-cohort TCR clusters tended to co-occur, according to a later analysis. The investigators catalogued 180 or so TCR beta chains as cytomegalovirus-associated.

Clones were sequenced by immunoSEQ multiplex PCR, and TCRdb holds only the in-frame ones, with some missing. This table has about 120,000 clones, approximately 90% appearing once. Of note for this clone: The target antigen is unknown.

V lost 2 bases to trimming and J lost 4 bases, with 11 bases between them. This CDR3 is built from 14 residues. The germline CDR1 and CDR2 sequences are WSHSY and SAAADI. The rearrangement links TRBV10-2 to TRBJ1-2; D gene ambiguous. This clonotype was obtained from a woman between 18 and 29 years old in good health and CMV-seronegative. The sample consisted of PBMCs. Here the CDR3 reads CASSEVADVYGYTF. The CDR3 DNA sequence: TGCGCCAGCAGTGAGGTGGCAGATGTCTATGGCTACACCTTC.